Listed below are T cell receptor beta chains from one sample, sequenced in a study of blood T cell repertoires in COVID-19. Generated by immunoSEQ multiplex PCR, the TCRdb table keeps only in-frame clones and is missing some. Of 130,000 to 150,000 clones in the sample, around 84% were seen once. Specimen: peripheral blood. Receptors were obtained from a human donor in a cohort sampled during active COVID-19. The CDR3 runs from the conserved cysteine through the conserved F or W.

len	v_gene	CDR3aa
16	TRBV5-1	CASTWGTMVFKETQYF
14	TRBV5-4	CASSLQGARSGYTF
14	TRBV9	CASSVAQKVSEAFF
14	TRBV7-9	CASSLLGTTETQYF
12	TRBV6-5	CATRARDQPQHF
15	TRBV6-5	CASSTEIAGGGKQYF
19	TRBV4-1	CASSQAGRGRAGANYGYTF
13	TRBV29-1	CSVEDGGAETQYF
15	TRBV5-1	CASSPIGQGADGYTF
15	TRBV9	CASSVDPGVGETQYF
15	TRBV6-6	CASSSEGTGRHEQYF
14	TRBV3-1/TRBV3-2	CASSQVRGNTEAFF
14	TRBV10-3	CAIGKTGGNYGYTF
13	TRBV2	CASSGPGHRGAFF
14	TRBV6-1	CASSEQGGIQPQHF
14	TRBV6-5	CAGLSRAANYGYTF
14	TRBV5-1	CASSFRGGSGELFF
13	TRBV10-2	CASSEDSNYGYTF
11	TRBV20-1	CSADLNNEQFF
18	TRBV28	CASSLYPSREGVTGELFF
18	TRBV28	CASSSAAAGQGISDTQYF
15	TRBV30	CAWTAFAGGNSPLHF
16	TRBV28	CASRPWTSGSTGELFF
15	TRBV7-2	CASSPRSAGNYGYTF
16	TRBV11-2	CASSEQGGEGTDTQYF
13	TRBV24-1	CATSDAQGSELFF
14	TRBV6-5	CASRTSGGSETQYF
15	TRBV7-2	CASSLGTGGYYGYTF
15	TRBV7-6	CASSFSTATNEKLFF
12	TRBV5-1	CASSPDRTPQFF
14	TRBV3-1/TRBV3-2	CASSQAGVAGEQFF
13	TRBV6-6	CASNPRDNSPLHF
15	TRBV28	CASRDSRVVADTQYF
14	TRBV7-9	CASSDGTDRGEAFF
16	TRBV7-9	CASSLGTSGGQETQYF
15	TRBV7-2	CASSLAAGEGTEAFF
13	TRBV6-4	CASTQGEGSPLHF
15	TRBV9	CASSGGQGLSYEQYF
13	TRBV30	CAWRGLPDSPLHF
13	TRBV4-1	CASSQTGTGEAFF
15	TRBV15	CATSRGDSGNTEAFF
15	TRBV18	CASSPPLGGDYGYTF
18	TRBV9	CASSLPRGQGQDTGELFF
15	TRBV6-5	CASSTQVYGNTEAFF
15	TRBV6-1	CASSEEAGHFYGYTF
14	TRBV7-8	CASSSSGRADTQYF
15	TRBV15	CATSRSSGAQSTQYF
14	TRBV5-6	CASSRGTVDSPLHF
14	TRBV4-1	CASSQDPRNQPQHF
14	TRBV2	CASSLNKEGDTQYF
14	TRBV5-4	CASSSMTENTEAFF
14	TRBV28	CASRFGATAGEQFF
14	TRBV10-3	CAIRRQGTEYEQYF
15	TRBV6-1	CASSESLAGADTQYF